This TCR beta chain was sequenced for a study of CD8+ T cells in alopecia areata. The V end lost 3 bases, the J end lost 6 bases, and 10 bases lay between the germline ends. The CDR3 contains 12 residues. CDR1 is SGDLS, CDR2 YYNGEE, per germline. After isolation, RNA underwent reverse transcription to generate cDNA as the sequencing template. Method: immunoSEQ multiplex PCR; TCRdb's copy keeps in-frame clones and lacks some. The table shows 140,000 to 150,000 clones, with about 89% occurring only once. Lesional scalp punch biopsies and peripheral blood came from alopecia areata patients. The sample consisted of CD8+ T cells sorted from blood, taken at week 0. The receptor comes from a human donor with alopecia areata. The rearrangement links TRBV9 to TRBJ2-7; D gene unclear. The CDR3 here is CASSADGSEQYF. The CDR3 DNA reads TGTGCCAGCAGCGCCGACGGGTCCGAGCAGTACTTC.